These 19 T cell receptor beta chains came from one sample sequenced in a study of blood T cell repertoires in COVID-19. Libraries were prepared by immunoSEQ multiplex PCR; TCRdb keeps only in-frame clonotypes and omits some of them. Of about 370,000 clones in the sample, roughly nine tenths were seen once. Sequencing used PBMCs or T cells enriched from blood (not recorded which). These receptors came from a woman between 40 and 55 years old who had been exposed to COVID-19.

V usage is TRBV19 and J usage is TRBJ1-5; weak D call: TRBD1 (5 bases). Germline assignment: CDR1 LNHDA and CDR2 SQIVND (reference sequence). V lost 6 bases to trimming and J lost 1 base, with 10 bases between them. CDR3 length equals 14 residues. The CDR3 DNA reads as TGTGCCAGTAGCAGGGTCGGGAGCAATCAGCCCCAGCATTTT. Encoded protein: CASSRVGSNQPQHF. The full variable domain, in which reference TRBV19 and TRBJ1-5 provide the parts outside the CDR3, is DGGITQSPKYLFRKEGQNVTLSCEQNLNHDAMYWYRQDPGQGLRLIYYSQIVNDFQKGDIAEGYSVSREKKESFPLTVTSAQKNPTAFYLCASSRVGSNQPQHFGDGTRLSIL.

Here the CDR3 reads CASSTIQGNEKLFF. The CDR3 DNA sequence: TGTGCCAGCAGTACAATACAGGGTAATGAAAAACTGTTTTTT. The gene calls are TRBV27 and TRBJ1-4; D is possibly TRBD1 (6 bases). Trimming stripped 5 bases from V and 4 bases from J, with 11 bases between. Germline assignment: CDR1 MNHEY and CDR2 SMNVEV (reference sequence). The CDR3 totals 14 residues.

The V and J genes are TRBV2 and TRBJ2-4, with D possibly TRBD2 on 5 matching bases. V gave up 7 bases and J gave up 0 bases, with 13 bases separating them. This CDR3 is built from 15 residues. Germline loops: CDR1 SNHLY, CDR2 FYNNEI. The CDR3 spells CASTRTVLAKNIQYF. The CDR3 region has the DNA TGTGCCAGCACCCGGACTGTGCTAGCCAAAAACATTCAGTACTTC.

The chain uses TRBV7-9 and TRBJ2-7; TRBD2 agrees at 8 bases. Germline-derived CDR1 and CDR2 are SEHNR and FQNEAQ (reference sequence). After removal of 5 bases from V and 3 bases from J, the junction contained 9 bases not matched to a gene. The CDR3 is 15 amino acids. CDR3 sequence reads: CASSPAGETLYEQYF. The CDR3 coding sequence is TGTGCCAGCAGCCCAGCGGGAGAGACCCTCTACGAGCAGTACTTC. Supplemented by reference TRBV7-9 and TRBJ2-7, the full variable domain reads DTGVSQNPRHKITKRGQNVTFRCDPISEHNRLYWYRQTLGQGPEFLTYFQNEAQLEKSRLLSDRFSAERPKGSFSTLEIQRTEQGDSAMYLCASSPAGETLYEQYFGPGTRLTVT.

This chain connects TRBV7-9 to TRBJ1-5, with 9 bases lining up with TRBD1. CDR1 and CDR2 (germline): SEHNR, FQNEAQ (reference sequence). The CDR3 is made up of 14 amino acids. The J segment lost 5 bases and the V segment lost 5 bases, leaving 4 bases of the junction unmatched. The CDR3 DNA sequence: TGTGCCAGCAGCCGGACAGGGGTGGATCAGCCCCAGCATTTT. Translating gives CASSRTGVDQPQHF.

Points on this clone: Different DNA sequences within this sample yield the same CDR3. The V call is TRBV5-1, the J call TRBJ1-4; TRBD1 matches 10 bases. The V segment lost 3 bases and the J segment 8 bases; nucleotides outside the gene matches: 4. This CDR3 spans 14 amino acids. The germline gives CDR1 SGHRS, CDR2 YFSETQ. This CDR3 is CASSSGQGREKLFF. As DNA, the CDR3 is TGCGCCAGCAGCTCGGGACAGGGGAGGGAAAAACTGTTTTTT. The whole variable domain, remainder taken from reference TRBV5-1 and TRBJ1-4, is KAGVTQTPRYLIKTRGQQVTLSCSPISGHRSVSWYQQTPGQGLQFLFEYFSETQRNKGNFPGRFSGRQFSNSRSEMNVSTLELGDSALYLCASSSGQGREKLFFGSGTQLSVL.

The chain combines TRBV19 with TRBJ2-1, with TRBD2 as a possible D gene (5 bases). This CDR3 spans 14 amino acids. Between the trimmed V and J ends, which lost 4 bases and 7 bases, there was a span of 14 bases. Germline assignment: CDR1 LNHDA and CDR2 SQIVND (reference sequence). The CDR3 DNA follows: TGTGCCAGTAGTAGCCTGGACTCTTATAATGAGCAGTTCTTC. Protein sequence: CASSSLDSYNEQFF.

On this clone: In the same sample, other DNA sequences code for this CDR3. The chain recombines TRBV5-4 with TRBJ1-2; D remains unclear. CDR3 length: 13 residues. V was pared by 0 bases and J by 5 bases, with 8 bases between. Germline values: CDR1 SGHNT, CDR2 YYREEE (reference sequence). This CDR3 reads CASSLDRVYGYTF. In nucleotides, the CDR3 is TGTGCCAGCAGCTTGGACAGAGTTTATGGCTACACCTTC.

This chain uses TRBV6-2 or TRBV6-3 with TRBJ2-7; 10 bases agree with TRBD2. The V gene end was trimmed by 4 bases and the J gene end by 4 bases; junction bases not matched to a gene: 10. Looked up from germline, CDR1 is MNHEY and CDR2 is SVGEGT. The CDR3 has 16 residues. The CDR3 protein is CASSSPPGTSDYEQYF. The CDR3 nucleotides are TGTGCCAGCAGTTCACCCCCCGGGACTAGCGATTACGAGCAGTACTTC.

The chain employs TRBV10-3 and TRBJ2-5; 9 bases match TRBD1. Unmatched junction bases numbered 5, after V lost 6 bases and J lost 3 bases. Germline V gene sequence: CDR1 ENHRY, CDR2 SYGVKD. The CDR3 is made up of 14 amino acids. Here the CDR3 DNA reads TGTGCCATCAGCGCATGGGACAGGGAAGAGACCCAGTACTTC. This translates into CAISAWDREETQYF.

The chain is built from TRBV6-5 and TRBJ1-1, with 7 positions matching TRBD1. CDR1 and CDR2 (germline): MNHEY, SVGAGI. J lost 2 bases, V lost 2 bases, and 2 bases had no gene match. This CDR3 region has 14 residues. DNA of the CDR3: TGTGCCAGCAGTTACGACAGGGTAAACACTGAAGCTTTCTTT. As protein: CASSYDRVNTEAFF.

This clone was detected once. The chain has TRBV12-5 and TRBJ1-1, with TRBD1 identical over 7 bases. The CDR3 contains 14 residues. Germline loops: CDR1 LGHNT, CDR2 FRNRAP. J gave up 5 bases and V 5 bases, and 8 bases lay outside the gene matches. CDR3 DNA sequence: TGTGCTAGTGGTATCCTAGGGGGCCGAACTGAAGCTTTCTTT. Amino acid sequence: CASGILGGRTEAFF.

The chain recombines TRBV19 with TRBJ2-2; a weak D match, TRBD1 (6 bases). The germline V gene has CDR1 LNHDA and CDR2 SQIVND (reference sequence). The CDR3 has 14 residues. Between the trimmed V and J ends, which lost 6 bases and 6 bases, there was a span of 14 bases. The CDR3 is CASSPDRRAGELFF. CDR3 nucleotides: TGTGCCAGTAGCCCCGACAGGCGGGCCGGGGAGCTGTTTTTT.

CDR3 in amino acids: CASSLAGYYNEQFF. DNA for the CDR3: TGTGCCAGCAGCCTAGCGGGGTACTACAATGAGCAGTTCTTC. V and J are TRBV14 and TRBJ2-1; TRBD2 matches 8 bases. The CDR3 sequence is 14 residues long. CDR1 is SGHDN, CDR2 FVKESK, per germline. J gave up 3 bases and V 4 bases, and 2 bases lay outside the gene matches.

CDR3 nucleotides: TGTGCCAGCAGTAAGGGGGGGAGTAATCAGCCCCAGCATTTT. As protein: CASSKGGSNQPQHF. The rearrangement links TRBV2 to TRBJ1-5; weak D call: TRBD1 (6 bases). V gave up 5 bases and J gave up 4 bases, with 12 bases separating them. CDR3 size: 14 residues. Germline CDR1 is SNHLY and CDR2 is FYNNEI.

The chain employs TRBV11-1 and TRBJ2-1; TRBD1 matches at 9 bases. Germline CDR1 SGHAT, CDR2 FQDESV (reference sequence). There are 18 residues in the CDR3. The V segment lost 0 bases and the J segment 2 bases; nucleotides outside the gene matches: 8. The CDR3 DNA is TGTGCCAGCAGCTTAGCGCGGGGGAACAGGGGGCCCTACAATGAGCAGTTCTTC. The encoded protein is CASSLARGNRGPYNEQFF.

The gene calls are TRBV18 and TRBJ2-5; D perhaps matches TRBD1 (6 bases). The V end was cut by 1 base, the J end by 3 bases, with 9 bases between. Germline V gene data show CDR1 as KGHSH and CDR2 as LQKENI. This CDR3 region has 14 residues. The CDR3 nucleotides are TGTGCCAGCTCACCACAGTACAGGGAAGAGACCCAGTACTTC. It yields the protein CASSPQYREETQYF.

The chain combines TRBV7-6 with TRBJ1-1; D unresolved. Trimming removed 1 base from V and 1 base from J, with 7 bases in between. Germline values: CDR1 SGHVS, CDR2 FNYEAQ. CDR3 length equals 14 residues. The CDR3 nucleotides are TGTGCCAGCAGCTTAGGTGCGGGGAACACTGAAGCTTTCTTT. This encodes CASSLGAGNTEAFF.

The rearrangement joins TRBV9 to TRBJ1-6; no clear D. V was pared by 0 bases and J by 8 bases, with 12 bases between. Germline V gives CDR1 SGDLS, CDR2 YYNGEE. CDR3 size: 15 residues. As DNA, the CDR3 is TGTGCCAGCAGCGTAGGCACGCGTCTAGATTCACCCCTCCACTTT. Its translation is CASSVGTRLDSPLHF.